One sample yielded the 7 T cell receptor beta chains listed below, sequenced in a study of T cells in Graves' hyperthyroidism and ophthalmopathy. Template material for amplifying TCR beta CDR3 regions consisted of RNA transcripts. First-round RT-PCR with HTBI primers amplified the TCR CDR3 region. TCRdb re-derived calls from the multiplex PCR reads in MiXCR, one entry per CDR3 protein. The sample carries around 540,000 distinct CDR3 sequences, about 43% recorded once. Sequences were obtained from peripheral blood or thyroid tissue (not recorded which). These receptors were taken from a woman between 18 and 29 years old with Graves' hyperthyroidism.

CDR3 region: CASSTRQNPYEQYF. CDR3 bases: TGCGCCAGCAGCACTAGACAGAATCCCTACGAGCAGTACTTC. V is TRBV5-1 and J is TRBJ2-7; D tentatively fits TRBD1 or TRBD2 (5 bases each). Looked up from germline, CDR1 is SGHRS and CDR2 is YFSETQ. The CDR3 runs to 14 residues. V lost 4 bases to trimming and J lost 2 bases, with 13 bases between them.

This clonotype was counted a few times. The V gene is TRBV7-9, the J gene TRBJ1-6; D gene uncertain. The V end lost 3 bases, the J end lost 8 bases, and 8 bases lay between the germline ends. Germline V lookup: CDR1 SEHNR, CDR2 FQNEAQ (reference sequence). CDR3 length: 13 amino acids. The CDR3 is CASSFRQDSPLHF. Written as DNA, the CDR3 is TGTGCCAGCAGCTTTCGTCAGGATTCACCCCTCCACTTT.

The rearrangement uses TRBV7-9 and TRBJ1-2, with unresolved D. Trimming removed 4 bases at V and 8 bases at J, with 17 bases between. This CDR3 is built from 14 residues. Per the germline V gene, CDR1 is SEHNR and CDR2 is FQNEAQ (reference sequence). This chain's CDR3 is CASSSGITGLGYTF. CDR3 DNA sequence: TGTGCCAGCAGCTCCGGAATCACGGGGTTAGGCTACACCTTC.

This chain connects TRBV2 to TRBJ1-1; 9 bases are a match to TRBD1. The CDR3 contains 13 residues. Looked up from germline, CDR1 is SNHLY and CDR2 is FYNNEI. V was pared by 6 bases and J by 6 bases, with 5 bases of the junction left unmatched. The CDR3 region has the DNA TGTGCCAGCAGGGGGACAGGGAAGGCTGAAGCTTTCTTT. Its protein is CASRGTGKAEAFF. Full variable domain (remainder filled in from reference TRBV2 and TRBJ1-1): EPEVTQTPSHQVTQMGQEVILRCVPISNHLYFYWYRQILGQKVEFLVSFYNNEISEKSEIFDDQFSVERPDGSNFTLKIRSTKLEDSAMYFCASRGTGKAEAFFGQGTRLTVV.

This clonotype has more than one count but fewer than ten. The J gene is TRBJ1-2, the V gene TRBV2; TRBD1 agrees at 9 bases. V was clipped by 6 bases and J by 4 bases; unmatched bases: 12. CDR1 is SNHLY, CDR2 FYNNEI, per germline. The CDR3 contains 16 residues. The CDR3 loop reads CASSLRDRVGLYGYTF. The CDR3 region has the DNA TGTGCCAGCAGCCTCCGGGACAGGGTGGGTCTCTATGGCTACACCTTC.

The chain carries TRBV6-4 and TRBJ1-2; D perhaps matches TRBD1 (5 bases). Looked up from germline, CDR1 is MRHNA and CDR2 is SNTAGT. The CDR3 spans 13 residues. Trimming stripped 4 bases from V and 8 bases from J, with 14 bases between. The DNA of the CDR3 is TGTGCCAGCAGTGGACCAGGGTTGGTAGGCTACACCTTC. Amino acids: CASSGPGLVGYTF.

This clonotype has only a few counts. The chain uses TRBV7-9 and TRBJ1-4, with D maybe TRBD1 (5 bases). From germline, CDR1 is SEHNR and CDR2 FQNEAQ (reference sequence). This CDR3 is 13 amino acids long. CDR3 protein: CAIQGTANEKLFF. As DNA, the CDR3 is TGTGCTATTCAAGGGACGGCTAATGAAAAACTGTTTTTT.